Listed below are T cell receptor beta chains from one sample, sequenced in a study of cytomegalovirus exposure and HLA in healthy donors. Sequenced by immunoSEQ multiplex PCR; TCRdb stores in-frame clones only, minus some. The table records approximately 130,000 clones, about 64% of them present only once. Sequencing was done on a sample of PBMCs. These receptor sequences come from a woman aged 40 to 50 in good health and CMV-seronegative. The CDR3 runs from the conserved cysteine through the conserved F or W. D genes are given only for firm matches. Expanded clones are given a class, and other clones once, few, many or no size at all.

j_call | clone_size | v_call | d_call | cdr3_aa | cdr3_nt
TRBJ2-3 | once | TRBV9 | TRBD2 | CASSVSGGETDTQYF | TGTGCCAGCAGCGTTAGCGGGGGGGAAACAGATACGCAGTATTTT
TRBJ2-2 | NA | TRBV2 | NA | CASRSGGAVNTGELFF | TGTGCCAGCCGATCCGGAGGGGCCGTGAACACCGGGGAGCTGTTTTTT
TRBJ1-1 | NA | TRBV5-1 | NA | CASSLLFLPRGGTEAFF | TGCGCCAGCAGCTTGTTGTTTCTACCGAGGGGAGGAACTGAAGCTTTCTTT
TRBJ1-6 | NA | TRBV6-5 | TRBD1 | CASRRQGSNSPLHF | TGTGCCAGCAGGCGACAGGGGAGTAATTCACCCCTCCACTTT
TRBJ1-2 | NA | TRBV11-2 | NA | CASSSLRTRSNGYTF | TGTGCCAGCAGCTCCTTACGGACAAGGAGTAATGGCTACACCTTC
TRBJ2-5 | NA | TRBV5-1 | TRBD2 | CASSLVSGGEETQYF | TGCGCCAGCAGCTTGGTTAGCGGGGGGGAGGAGACCCAGTACTTC
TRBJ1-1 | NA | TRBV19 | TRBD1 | CASSRRDRRANTEAFF | TGTGCCAGTAGTAGGCGGGACAGGAGAGCGAACACTGAAGCTTTCTTT
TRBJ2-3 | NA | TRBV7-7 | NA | CASSLYPTGGGRGTDTQYF | TGTGCCAGCAGCCTTTACCCTACGGGAGGGGGCAGAGGCACAGATACGCAGTATTTT
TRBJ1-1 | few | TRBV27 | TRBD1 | CASSFTGVRTEAFF | TGTGCCAGCAGTTTTACAGGGGTGCGGACTGAAGCTTTCTTT
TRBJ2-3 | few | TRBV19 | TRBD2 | CASSAPPLLAGGADTQYF | TGTGCCAGTAGTGCCCCTCCCTTACTAGCGGGGGGCGCAGATACGCAGTATTTT
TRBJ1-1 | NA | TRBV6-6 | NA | CASLVPPTEAFF | TGTGCCAGCTTAGTGCCGCCAACTGAAGCTTTCTTT
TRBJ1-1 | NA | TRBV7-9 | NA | CASSYPGEAFF | TGTGCCAGCAGCTACCCAGGTGAAGCTTTCTTT
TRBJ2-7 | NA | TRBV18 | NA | CASRASREGELYEQYF | TGTGCCAGCCGAGCCTCCAGGGAAGGGGAACTCTACGAGCAGTACTTC
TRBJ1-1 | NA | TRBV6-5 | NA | CASSPPGFGAFF | TGTGCCAGCAGCCCCCCAGGTTTCGGAGCTTTCTTT
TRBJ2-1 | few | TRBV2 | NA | CASSDTDNEQFF | TGTGCCAGCAGTGACACGGACAATGAGCAGTTCTTC
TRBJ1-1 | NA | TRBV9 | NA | CASSQVAGNTEAFF | TGTGCCAGCAGCCAGGTGGCCGGGAACACTGAAGCTTTCTTT
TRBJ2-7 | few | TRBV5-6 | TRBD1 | CASSLWGTGNYEQYF | TGTGCCAGCAGCTTGTGGGGGACAGGGAACTACGAGCAGTACTTC
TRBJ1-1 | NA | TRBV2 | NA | CASERQPGTEAFF | TGTGCCAGCGAACGACAGCCGGGCACTGAAGCTTTCTTT
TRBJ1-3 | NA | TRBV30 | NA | CAWGGPLGDTIYF | TGTGCCTGGGGGGGCCCCTTGGGAGACACCATATATTTT
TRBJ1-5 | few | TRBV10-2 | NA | CASSVIRGTQPQHF | TGCGCCAGCAGTGTCATCAGGGGAACTCAGCCCCAGCATTTT
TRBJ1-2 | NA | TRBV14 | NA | CASSQAPDGYTF | TGTGCCAGCAGCCAAGCACCAGATGGCTACACCTTC
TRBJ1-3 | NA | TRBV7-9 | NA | CASSLTELRNTIYF | TGTGCCAGCAGCTTGACAGAGTTGAGAAACACCATATATTTT
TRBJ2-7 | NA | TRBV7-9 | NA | CASSLVWSPYEQYF | TGTGCCAGCAGCTTAGTCTGGAGCCCCTACGAGCAGTACTTC
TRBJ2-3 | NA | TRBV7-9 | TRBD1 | CASTSGTGITDTQYF | TGTGCCAGCACCTCCGGGACAGGGATCACAGATACGCAGTATTTT
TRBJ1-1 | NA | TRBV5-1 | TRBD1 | CASNPVAGGCSVTEAFF | TGCGCCAGCAATCCCGTGGCAGGGGGCTGTTCAGTCACTGAAGCTTTCTTT
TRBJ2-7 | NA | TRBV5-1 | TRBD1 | CASSWGSTGDEQYF | TGCGCCAGCAGCTGGGGCTCGACAGGGGACGAGCAGTACTTC
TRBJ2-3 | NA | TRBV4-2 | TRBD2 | CASSQDRGAGRTDTQYF | TGTGCCAGCAGCCAAGATCGAGGAGCGGGGCGGACAGATACGCAGTATTTT
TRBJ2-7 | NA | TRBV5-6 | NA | CASSSIEEQYF | TGTGCCAGCAGCTCAATAGAGGAGCAGTACTTC
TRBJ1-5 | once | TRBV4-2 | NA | CASSQESRGGDNQPQHF | TGTGCCAGCAGCCAAGAATCGAGGGGGGGGGACAATCAGCCCCAGCATTTT
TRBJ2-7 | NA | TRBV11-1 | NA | CASSPGTYEQYF | TGTGCCAGCAGCCCGGGGACCTACGAGCAGTACTTC
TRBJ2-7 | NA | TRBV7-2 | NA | CASSLLIGQGRYEQYF | TGTGCCAGCAGCTTATTAATAGGGCAGGGCCGCTACGAGCAGTACTTC
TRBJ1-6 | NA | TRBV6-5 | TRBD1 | CASHHRDRGSPLHF | TGTGCCAGCCATCACCGGGACAGGGGTTCACCCCTCCACTTT
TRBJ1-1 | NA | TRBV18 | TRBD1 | CASSQKGQGQTEAFF | TGTGCCAGCTCACAGAAGGGACAGGGACAAACTGAAGCTTTCTTT
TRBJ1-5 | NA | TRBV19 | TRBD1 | CASSWTGNYQPQHF | TGTGCCAGTAGTTGGACAGGGAATTATCAGCCCCAGCATTTT
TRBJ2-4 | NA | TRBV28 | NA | CASSTPWAVTKNIQYF | TGTGCCAGCAGTACCCCCTGGGCAGTTACCAAAAACATTCAGTACTTC
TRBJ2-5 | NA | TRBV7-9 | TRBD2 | CASSLPQRLAGLQETQYF | TGTGCCAGCAGCCTACCCCAACGACTAGCGGGTCTCCAAGAGACCCAGTACTTC
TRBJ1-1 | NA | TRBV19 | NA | CASGQIGTEAFF | TGTGCCAGCGGACAGATAGGGACTGAAGCTTTCTTT
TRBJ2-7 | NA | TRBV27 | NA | CASSARVGNEQYF | TGTGCCAGCAGTGCCAGGGTGGGGAACGAGCAGTACTTC
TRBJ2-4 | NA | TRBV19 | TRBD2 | CASSIGLAVVQGIQYF | TGTGCCAGTAGTATAGGACTAGCGGTCGTTCAGGGCATTCAGTACTTC
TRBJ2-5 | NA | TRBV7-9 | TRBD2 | CASSRLGSGVRQETQYF | TGTGCCAGCAGCCGATTAGGGAGCGGGGTGAGGCAAGAGACCCAGTACTTC
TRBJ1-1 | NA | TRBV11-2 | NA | CASRLIRGTNTEAFF | TGTGCCAGCAGACTTATTCGGGGGACGAACACTGAAGCTTTCTTT
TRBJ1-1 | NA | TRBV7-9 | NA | CASSSSGGGTEAFF | TGTGCCAGCAGCTCGTCTGGGGGGGGAACTGAAGCTTTCTTT
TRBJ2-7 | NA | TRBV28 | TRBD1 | CASSILSGGQYF | TGTGCCAGCAGTATCTTATCAGGGGGGCAGTACTTC
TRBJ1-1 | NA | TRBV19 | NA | CASTLLGALNTEAFF | TGTGCCAGTACTCTCCTGGGGGCATTGAACACTGAAGCTTTCTTT
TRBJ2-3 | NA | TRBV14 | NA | CASSRHWDSRTDTQYF | TGTGCCAGCAGCCGTCATTGGGACTCCCGCACAGATACGCAGTATTTT
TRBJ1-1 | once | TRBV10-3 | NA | CAIKEGSNTEAFF | TGTGCCATCAAGGAGGGGTCGAACACTGAAGCTTTCTTT
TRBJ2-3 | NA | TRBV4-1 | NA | CASSQFPPAGSGSPSTDTQYF | TGCGCCAGCAGCCAATTTCCCCCCGCGGGTAGTGGGTCTCCTAGCACAGATACGCAGTATTTT
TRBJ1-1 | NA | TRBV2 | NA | CASREAYEGTEAFF | TGTGCCAGCAGAGAAGCCTACGAGGGCACTGAAGCTTTCTTT